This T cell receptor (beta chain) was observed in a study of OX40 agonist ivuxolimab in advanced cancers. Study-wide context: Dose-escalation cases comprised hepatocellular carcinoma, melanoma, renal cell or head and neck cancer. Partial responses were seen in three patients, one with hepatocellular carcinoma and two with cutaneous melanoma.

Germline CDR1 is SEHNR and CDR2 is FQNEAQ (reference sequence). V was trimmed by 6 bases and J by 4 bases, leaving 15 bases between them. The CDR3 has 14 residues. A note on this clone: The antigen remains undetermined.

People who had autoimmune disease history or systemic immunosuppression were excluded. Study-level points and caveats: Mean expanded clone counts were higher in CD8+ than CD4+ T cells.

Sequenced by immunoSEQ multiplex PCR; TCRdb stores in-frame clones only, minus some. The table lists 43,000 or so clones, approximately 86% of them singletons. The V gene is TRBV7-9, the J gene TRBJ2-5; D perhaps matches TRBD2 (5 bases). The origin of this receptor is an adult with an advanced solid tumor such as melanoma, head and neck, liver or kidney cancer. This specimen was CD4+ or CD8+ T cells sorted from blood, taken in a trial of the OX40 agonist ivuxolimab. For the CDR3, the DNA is TGTGCCAGCAGAATCGAGGGAGCAGGAGAGACCCAGTACTTC. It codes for CASRIEGAGETQYF.